This passage covers 6 T cell receptor beta chains from one sample sequenced in a study of cytomegalovirus exposure and HLA in healthy donors (dated by TCRdb to 2017 to 2019). Library construction relied on the immunoSEQ multiplex PCR assay. For the multiplex PCR, a mixture combining 60 forward primers for TCR Vbeta segments and 13 reverse primers for TCR Jbeta segments was used. As stored in TCRdb, this immuneACCESS dataset retains in-frame rearrangements with V and J assigned. A fraction of the clones does not appear; measured against another copy, unresolved V genes explain less than half of the discrepancy, and the remainder lacks a known reason. The sample table contains over 150,000 clones; only one count was recorded for roughly 79% of them. The leading ten clones occupy 7% to 8.5% of the sample. Sequencing was done on a sample of PBMCs. These receptors all come from a male donor in good health and CMV-seropositive.

This clone was found a few times. The J gene is TRBJ2-7, the V gene TRBV2, with TRBD1 matching 7 bases. With 6 bases clipped from V and 2 bases from J, the junction kept 4 bases outside the gene matches. Germline V gene sequence: CDR1 SNHLY, CDR2 FYNNEI. This CDR3 region has 13 residues. This chain's CDR3 is CASRGTEAYEQYF. CDR3 nucleotides: TGTGCCAGCAGAGGGACAGAAGCCTACGAGCAGTACTTC.

The chain links TRBV30 to TRBJ2-5; D unresolved. Trimming stripped 2 bases from V and 3 bases from J, with 7 bases between. CDR1 is GTSNPN, CDR2 SVGIG, per germline (reference sequence). This CDR3 is built from 12 residues. The CDR3 DNA reads TGTGCCTGGAGTCCAGAAGAAGAGACCCAGTACTTC. Translation: CAWSPEEETQYF.

The chain carries TRBV11-2 and TRBJ2-5; 7 bases map to TRBD2. The CDR3 spans 14 residues. With 3 bases clipped from V and 1 base from J, the junction kept 2 bases outside the gene matches. CDR1 and CDR2 from the germline V gene are SGHAT and FQNNGV. The CDR3 spells CASSFSGFQETQYF. The CDR3 nucleotides read TGTGCCAGCAGCTTTAGCGGGTTCCAAGAGACCCAGTACTTC.

The V and J genes are TRBV1 and TRBJ1-2; the DNA was not compared with TRBD1, the D call given in the table. TRBV1 is tagged as a pseudogene. This CDR3 has 14 residues. For the CDR3, the DNA is TGCACCAGCAGCCAGGGTCGGACAGCATATGGCTACACCTTC. Translating gives CTSSQGRTAYGYTF.

This rearrangement joins TRBV7-3 to TRBJ2-1; 11 nucleotides match TRBD2. The junction had 8 bases not matched to a gene; V was cut back by 5 bases and J by 8 bases. CDR3 length: 15 residues. Germline CDR1 is SGHTA and CDR2 is FQGTGA. The CDR3 protein is CASSHGTSGEDEQFF. The CDR3 DNA reads TGTGCCAGCAGCCACGGGACTAGCGGCGAAGATGAGCAGTTCTTC.

The rearrangement uses TRBV9 and TRBJ1-1; D is perhaps TRBD1 (5 bases). This CDR3 spans 15 amino acids. Trimming stripped 4 bases from V and 5 bases from J, with 18 bases between. From germline, CDR1 is SGDLS and CDR2 YYNGEE. The CDR3: CASSPWDGGGTEAFF. The CDR3 coding sequence is TGTGCCAGCAGCCCTTGGGACGGGGGAGGGACTGAAGCTTTCTTT. Looking up the rest from reference TRBV9 and TRBJ1-1 gives the full variable domain: DSGVTQTPKHLITATGQRVTLRCSPRSGDLSVYWYQQSLDQGLQFLIQYYNGEERAKGNILERFSAQQFPDLHSELNLSSLELGDSALYFCASSPWDGGGTEAFFGQGTRLTVV.